This T cell receptor beta chain was sequenced during a study of T cells after yellow fever vaccination. The germline V gene encodes CDR1 MDHEN and CDR2 SYDVKM. With 6 bases clipped from V and 5 bases from J, the junction kept 9 bases outside the gene matches. This CDR3 has 15 amino acids. TCRdb ran MiXCR on the 5' RACE reads and lists one entry per CDR3 protein. The sample contains 300,000 to 400,000 distinct CDR3 sequences, around a tenth of which appear only once. This rearrangement joins TRBV28 to TRBJ1-5, with 8 bases that match TRBD1. Sample: CD4+ T cells sorted from PBMCs, taken 45 days after the yellow fever booster vaccination. The TCR was taken from a man between 18 and 35 years old who received the YFV17D yellow fever vaccine. The CDR3 DNA reads TGTGCCAGCAGCCGCGGACAGGGTGGAGATCAGCCCCAGCATTTT. It encodes CASSRGQGGDQPQHF.